This T cell receptor beta chain was observed in a study of blood T cells in healthy people across ages. The CDR3 covers 16 residues. CDR1 and CDR2 (germline): SGHTA, FQGNSA. With V trimmed by 6 bases and J by 1 base, 9 bases remained unmatched. Primers used in a second PCR of about 6 to 11 cycles were a sample-barcoded 5' primer and a J-beta primer mix. In TCRdb, the 5' RACE reads were re-called with MiXCR into one record per CDR3 protein. The table lists approximately 810,000 distinct CDR3 sequences, 29% of them singletons. The sample holds many counts of this clonotype. The V and J genes are TRBV7-2 and TRBJ2-5; 9 nucleotides match TRBD2. What was sequenced was blood. This clonotype originated in a woman aged 80 or over in good health. The CDR3 spells CASSSVSGGLQETQYF. Here the CDR3 DNA reads TGTGCCAGCAGTTCTGTTAGCGGGGGCCTCCAAGAGACCCAGTACTTC.